The 2 T cell receptor beta chains listed next were all sequenced from one sample in a study of cytomegalovirus exposure and HLA in healthy donors. The study ran its PCR with 60 Vbeta and 13 Jbeta primers. Clones were sequenced by immunoSEQ multiplex PCR, and TCRdb holds only the in-frame ones, with some missing. This table lists about 140,000 clones. Sequenced: PBMCs. All receptors come from a man aged 35 to 55 in good health and CMV-seronegative.

This rearrangement joins TRBV19 to TRBJ1-5; TRBD1 matches at 8 bases. Trimming cost V 8 bases and J 6 bases; bases outside gene matches: 18. Germline lookup yields CDR1 LNHDA and CDR2 SQIVND (reference sequence). This CDR3 region has 17 residues. The CDR3 DNA sequence: TGTGCCAGTCGATCCTTCGTCGGAGCAACAGGGGGTCAGCCCCAGCATTTT. Translated, it gives CASRSFVGATGGQPQHF.

The chain carries TRBV6-6 and TRBJ1-2; D unresolved. CDR1 MNHNY and CDR2 SVGAGI come from the germline V gene (reference sequence). The CDR3 runs 16 residues. Between the trimmed V and J ends, which lost 7 bases and 4 bases, there was a span of 22 bases. In DNA, the CDR3 is TGTGCCAGCACACTAGGGCACAGCCGCACGCTCTATGGCTACACCTTC. This sequence encodes CASTLGHSRTLYGYTF.